This is a list of T cell receptor beta chains from one sample in a study of CD4+ T cells in melanoma. The assay was immunoSEQ multiplex PCR, and TCRdb's table has in-frame clones only and misses some. The sample yields about 140,000 clones, around 90% seen once. Receptors were obtained from a human donor with melanoma. CDR3s leave out the opening cysteine and the closing phenylalanine or tryptophan. Not every row has a clone size; where given, it reads once, few, many or a size class.

>-|TRBV18|TRBJ1-3
ASSPGVILSGNTIY
>-|TRBV6-5|TRBJ2-5
ASSYLLAGQETQY
>once|TRBV19|TRBJ2-1
ATDSYNEQF
>once|TRBV28|TRBJ1-5
ASGFRGASPS
>-|TRBV27|TRBJ1-2
ASSLGLHRNYGYT
>once|TRBV5-1|TRBJ1-5
ASSLDGFNQPQH
>-|TRBV7-2|TRBJ2-7
ASSLDSGGRRTREQY
>-|TRBV30|-
AWSAGGGWYEQY
>-|TRBV18|TRBJ1-1
ASSPPVGTRAEAF
>-|TRBV30|TRBJ1-5
AWSRTGGFQPQH
>-|TRBV7-9|TRBJ1-4
ASSRGQLNEKLF
>-|TRBV14|TRBJ2-2
ASSLGVIKTGELF
>-|TRBV7-2|TRBJ2-7
ASSLDRVGSYEQY
>once|TRBV18|TRBJ1-4
ASSRPPGGGEKLF
>-|TRBV2|TRBJ1-1
AGRGDFTEAF
>-|TRBV6-1|TRBJ1-2
ASMRHLVYT
>-|TRBV5-1|TRBJ1-1
ASSSADGEAF
>-|TRBV18|TRBJ2-5
ASSPRFQPGQEYQETQY
>-|TRBV6-6|TRBJ1-6
ASSYSYNSPLH
>-|TRBV19|TRBJ1-5
ASSLTGLNQPQH
>-|TRBV5-1|TRBJ1-2
ASSLGIKSIYGYT
>once|TRBV6-1|TRBJ2-5
ASSTGGRETQY
>-|TRBV6-1|TRBJ1-5
ASSFSINQPQH
>-|TRBV20-1|TRBJ1-1
SALRQGEAF
>-|TRBV5-1|TRBJ2-5
ASRGGETQY
>-|TRBV18|TRBJ2-7
ASSSNPGQRYEQY
>-|TRBV18|TRBJ1-6
ASSQDRKNSPLH
>once|TRBV7-3|TRBJ2-5
ASSLRGGVETQY
>-|TRBV4-2|TRBJ1-1
ASSPRQGTQSEAF
>-|TRBV19|TRBJ1-2
ASSPSQGARYGYT
>few|TRBV2|TRBJ1-6
ASSGLWGAPLH
>-|TRBV6-4|TRBJ2-5
ASSPGTSGGSRRKY
>-|TRBV7-3|TRBJ2-1
ASSPRRAGYNEQF
>-|TRBV11-2|TRBJ1-5
ASSLGGRYQPQH
>-|TRBV4-1|TRBJ1-4
ASSLGRGTNEKLF
>-|TRBV10-1|TRBJ2-2
ASSRAHSGELF
>-|TRBV6-1|TRBJ2-1
ASRPRRLASNEQF
>-|TRBV9|TRBJ1-6
ASSARVGPSTLH
>few|TRBV7-8|TRBJ1-2
ASSLGRGPSYGYT
>-|TRBV11-3|TRBJ1-1
ASSSWTNTEAF
>-|TRBV5-1|TRBJ1-6
ASSPGQGSGSPLH
>-|TRBV5-1|TRBJ1-1
ASSPGSGTPANTEAF
>few|TRBV2|TRBJ1-1
ASSEFLGGTEAF
>-|TRBV7-9|TRBJ1-6
ASSQGVSPLH
>-|TRBV6-5|TRBJ1-1
ASSSDRGLAEAF
>once|TRBV10-1|TRBJ2-3
ASSESGSGGPQGTQY
>-|TRBV5-8|TRBJ1-2
ASSLRIARYT
>-|TRBV30|TRBJ2-7
ASDRAFSTEQY
>-|TRBV11-2|TRBJ1-2
ASSLYRGRHDNLYGYT
>few|TRBV15|TRBJ2-3
ATSSRAWADTQY